The present TCR beta chain was sequenced within a study of cytomegalovirus exposure and HLA in healthy donors (TCRdb year 2017). About the full investigation: According to an earlier analysis of around 600 of the donors, about 180 million T cells yielded 90 million to 130 million unique TCR beta sequences and around 280 Gb of sequence data. An early release covering over 500 HLA-typed donors comprised about 310 gigabases of sequencing data and some 79 million unique TCR sequences. The genetic ancestry cluster associated with self-reported Caucasian donors included 65% to 90% of the roughly 410 genotyped donors. The study aimed to test whether cataloging public T cell receptors could reveal signatures of past pathogen exposure. The study used immunosequencing to profile the T cell repertoires of approximately 650 subjects and linked those repertoires to cytomegalovirus serostatus. A separate validation cohort of approximately 120 different subjects was used in addition to the 666-subject first cohort. To predict cytomegalovirus infection status, the study brought together high-throughput TCR immunosequencing, statistical association of individual TCRs with disease status, and machine learning. A later analysis re-examined previously published TCR beta repertoires from around 670 donors and added high-resolution HLA genotyping to investigate patterns of TCR occurrence. Rather than using new phenotypic data, the later analysis identified candidate immune exposures from TCR beta sequences and from how often those sequences occurred across donors. An earlier analysis of approximately 630 of the donors applied high-throughput TCR beta sequencing to assess whether each TCR beta V gene segment acted as functional or pseudogenic. Alongside the repertoire data, information on donor age, sex, ethnicity and CMV serostatus was compiled. In a later genetic analysis, genome-wide SNP genotypes for about 55% of the roughly 670 donors were used, and that subset was treated as a discovery cohort. Every repertoire in the discovery cohort had been generated on one and the same sequencing platform. Both class I and class II loci were covered by HLA typing, at four-digit resolution. Typing coverage differed by locus: A, B, C, DRB1 and DQB1 were typed in roughly 620-630 donors, DQA1 in about 500, DPA1 in approximately 600, and DPB1 in around 440. Because of strong linkage in the cohort, five DR-DQ haplotypes were treated as single units for association and clustering. Among some 400 genotyped donors of the cohort, an average of about 240,000 unique TCR beta nucleotide sequences were sequenced per donor, about a sixth of them non-productive.

Overall study results and their limits: Because some donors lacked HLA typing at each locus, the association tests relied only on the typed subset. The 87-base-pair reads could not distinguish some IMGT-functional V segments, including TRBV6-2 and TRBV6-3, so those segments were excluded. Linkage disequilibrium might explain the correlated functional status among segregating V segments, but an unknown experimental factor could not be ruled out. Because counts were too low, about 17 rarely observed V segments, including chromosome 9 orphons, were excluded from the earlier analysis of 587 of the donors. In a later analysis, 15,000 to 20,000 TCR beta sequences were associated with specific HLA alleles at a false discovery rate of 0.05. In an earlier analysis of around 600 of the donors, most TCR beta V segments appeared in productive rearrangements about 90% or about 30% of the time, broadly matching IMGT annotations. The authors suggested that the approach could potentially be generalized to other disease states and immunological phenotypes. In a later analysis, several top co-occurrence clusters were reported to appear linked to parvovirus B19, influenza, CMV and Epstein-Barr virus. A later analysis found that HLA-associated TCR beta chains were more clonally expanded and had lower generation probabilities than equally common non-associated chains. In vitro tests confirmed that three of the cytomegalovirus-associated TCR beta chains recognize cytomegalovirus antigens. Assigning TCR associations to individual alleles was difficult when HLA alleles, especially DR and DQ, strongly co-occurred. A further reported finding was that TCR beta sequences accurately predicted the HLA-A and HLA-B alleles for most subjects in the first cohort. A cluster of highly shared sequence variants was judged likely to represent a technical artifact of the sequencing pipeline. The only immune exposure information available for the cohort was CMV serostatus. According to a later genetic analysis, donors in an Asian-associated ancestry cluster had fewer N-insertions in productive TCRs than the roughly 700-donor mean. Roughly uniform sequencing depth across donors was assumed in presence/absence analyses, although this assumption may not hold. A later analysis found that TCR association rates varied across HLA loci, with DRB1 alleles showing the most associated TCRs and HLA-C alleles the fewest. The cohort was sequenced for TCR beta chains only, and without alpha or paired-chain data the features that could be detected were limited. In both the original and validation cohorts, the classifier was reported to diagnose cytomegalovirus status with high specificity and sensitivity. Most TCR sequences were seen in very few donors, while some public TCRs were found in many individuals. In a later genetic analysis, a missense DCLRE1C variant was associated with V-gene and J-gene trimming of TCR beta chains, and the association was replicated in an independent cohort. According to a later analysis, most CMV-associated TCR beta chains appeared to be HLA-restricted, and the HLA associations seemed to be driven largely by CMV exposure. The study listed 150 to 200 TCR beta chains as associated with cytomegalovirus.

This clone has just one count. There is no known antigen for this receptor. The input lacks base qualities; no much larger clone sits a single base away. The cohort comprised 710 or so healthy bone marrow donors. At the time of sampling, all cohort members were nominally healthy, though unrecorded immune exposures were likely present. The donor tested CMV seropositive, placing the donor among the 310 or so seropositive members of the cohort. Each donor provided a peripheral blood sample, and peripheral blood mononuclear cells were used for TCR beta sequencing. The Qiagen DNeasy Blood Extraction Kit was used to extract genomic DNA from the blood cell samples. Trimming costs V 3 bases and J 2 bases, and their ends lie 14 bases apart. For CDR1 and CDR2, the germline V gene lists SGHAT and FQNNGV. The CDR3, cysteine through phenylalanine, is 15 amino acids long. Only the CDR3 DNA is retained, 45 bases long and in frame from the first base.

Library generation was performed with the immunoSEQ multiplex PCR assay. A mixture of 60 forward primers for TCR Vbeta segments and 13 reverse primers for TCR Jbeta segments was used in the multiplex PCR. A multiplex PCR assay on genomic DNA amplified the CDR3 region of rearranged TCR beta genes. The amplified TCR beta libraries were sequenced on the Illumina HiSeq System as 87-base-pair reads. As for how the authors treated the data: In a later analysis, 80 million or so unique TCR beta chains were counted across the roughly 610 repertoires, and approximately 11 million of these chains were shared by at least two donors. A nearest-neighbor algorithm error-corrected the raw reads and collapsed the reads into unique sequences, merging closely related sequences to remove PCR and sequencing errors. V, D and J gene segments were assigned by aligning CDR3 sequences to IMGT reference sequences. Each retained sequence needed at least a six-nucleotide match to both a V gene segment and a J gene segment. A rearrangement counted as productive if the CDR3 had no stop codons and remained in frame with V and J, and every other rearrangement counted as non-productive. CDR3 was defined according to IMGT convention as the region running from the second conserved V-encoded cysteine to the conserved J-encoded phenylalanine. The earlier analysis of a few hundred of the donors excluded any sequence lacking an unambiguous match to a single V gene segment. In an earlier analysis of approximately 590 of the donors, a V segment was called functional when productive rearrangements were above 56.7%, and segregating when the standard deviation between donors exceeded 5%. A statistical classification framework was developed to diagnose cytomegalovirus status using the catalog of TCR beta chain sequences. In a later analysis, TCR nucleotide sequences were compared against IMGT/GENE-DB human TR gene sequences so that V and J genes could be assigned. Using the TCRdist pipeline, a later analysis assigned CDR3 sequences along with most-parsimonious VDJ recombination scenarios. In a later analysis, every TCR beta chain was defined by the combination of its CDR3 amino acid sequence and its V-gene family, and reads without a unique V-gene family were dropped. As a way to deal with suspected cross-contamination and a sequencing artifact, a later analysis dropped 450 to 600 nucleotide sequences that were highly shared and had low generation probability. In a later analysis, a clonal expansion index was calculated for each public chain from normalized within-repertoire ranks of inferred template counts. In a later analysis, generation probabilities were computed using a VDJ recombination model fitted to out-of-frame rearrangements, and the results were checked against IGoR. In a later analysis, hypergeometric tests were used to score TCR-TCR, TCR-HLA and TCR-CMV co-occurrence, with a repertoire-size bias correction applied to TCR pairs. False discovery rates were estimated in a later analysis by permuting HLA or CMV assignments 20 times. In a later analysis, co-occurring TCRs were grouped using DBSCAN, with TCRdist sequence similarity added in when clustering inside HLA-allele-positive subsets. For co-occurrence clustering, repertoires with fewer than 30,000 or more than 120,000 public chains were excluded, along with 4 to 6 repertoires with anomalous nucleotide sharing. The clones in this table, taken by TCRdb from immuneACCESS, are in-frame only. Not every clone is retained; where verified, under half of the shortfall comes from an unresolved V gene, and the cause of the rest is unknown. V and J calls and clone size are given by that table; D and trimming were obtained from the DNA. The sample table contains under 300,000 clones; only one count was recorded for just over 85% of them. The ten largest account for 3.5% to 4% of the sample.

Rearrangement joined TRBV11-2 to TRBJ2-7, with TRBD2 tentatively as D gene (6 bases match). The sequenced sample consisted of PBMCs. The source of this sequence is a man aged 35 to 55 in good health and CMV-seropositive. The CDR3 region reads CASSFLGAGTYEQYF. The nucleotides are TGTGCCAGCAGCTTCTTAGGGGCGGGAACCTACGAGCAGTACTTC.